What follows are 9 T cell receptor beta chains derived from one specimen sequenced in a study of blood T cell repertoires in COVID-19. The assay was immunoSEQ multiplex PCR, and TCRdb's table has in-frame clones only and misses some. The sample lists under 250,000 clones, about 78% occurring once. Material for sequencing was peripheral blood. All receptors derive from a woman aged 70-85 years with acute or convalescent COVID-19.

The chain joins TRBV9 to TRBJ2-3; 8 positions match TRBD2. The germline gives CDR1 SGDLS, CDR2 YYNGEE. With V trimmed by 4 bases and J by 0 bases, 7 bases remained unmatched. This CDR3 has 16 amino acids. The CDR3 DNA reads TGTGCCAGCAGCCAACCTAGCGGGCTTAGCACAGATACGCAGTATTTT. Amino acids: CASSQPSGLSTDTQYF.

The rearrangement joins TRBV18 to TRBJ1-1; D gene ambiguous. Germline V CDR1 and CDR2: KGHSH, LQKENI. This CDR3 has 15 amino acids. Trimming took 2 bases from V and 1 from J, leaving 11 bases between them. The CDR3 DNA reads TGTGCCAGCTCACCAGTCCCGGGGTCGAACACTGAAGCTTTCTTT. Encoded protein: CASSPVPGSNTEAFF.

The genes are TRBV4-2 and TRBJ1-1, with D possibly TRBD1 on 6 matching bases. Trimming left V 1 base short and J 0 bases short, with 12 bases between. The CDR3 totals 16 residues. CDR1 and CDR2 from the germline V gene are LGHNA and YNFKEQ. The CDR3 DNA is TGTGCCAGCAGCCAAGGGCCCTGGACAGTGAACACTGAAGCTTTCTTT. Encoded protein: CASSQGPWTVNTEAFF.

V usage is TRBV19 and J usage is TRBJ2-7; 11 bases agree with TRBD1. V trimming: 5 bases; J trimming: 5 bases; junction bases outside the gene matches: 5. Germline V gene sequence: CDR1 LNHDA, CDR2 SQIVND (reference sequence). The CDR3 is made up of 14 amino acids. CDR3 bases: TGTGCCAGTAGTTCTGGGACAGGGGGTAACGAGCAGTACTTC. Protein sequence: CASSSGTGGNEQYF.

The chain links TRBV19 to TRBJ1-5, with no clear D. V lost 1 base to trimming and J lost 4 bases, with 8 bases between them. This CDR3 region has 14 residues. Germline CDR1 reads LNHDA; CDR2 reads SQIVND (reference sequence). This CDR3 reads CASSIGFGNQPQHF. CDR3 DNA: TGTGCCAGTAGTATAGGATTCGGGAATCAGCCCCAGCATTTT.

This chain joins TRBV2 and TRBJ2-1; D possibly uses TRBD1 or TRBD2 (9 bases each). Trimming left V 7 bases short and J 14 bases short, with 21 bases between. This CDR3 has 13 amino acids. From germline, CDR1 is SNHLY and CDR2 FYNNEI. As DNA, the CDR3 is TGTGCCAGCAAAGGACAGGGGCGCGGGAGGGAGTTCTTC. Amino acid sequence: CASKGQGRGREFF.

This chain links TRBV6-5 with TRBJ2-5; maybe TRBD1 (6 bases). Per germline, CDR1 MNHEY and CDR2 SVGAGI. V gave up 4 bases and J gave up 5 bases, with 11 bases separating them. The CDR3 has 13 amino acids. CDR3 sequence (DNA): TGTGCCAGCAGTTTCACAGGGCGGGAGACCCAGTACTTC. Protein sequence: CASSFTGRETQYF.

The V and J genes are TRBV2 and TRBJ2-3; 7 nucleotides agree with TRBD1. Germline V gives CDR1 SNHLY, CDR2 FYNNEI. The CDR3 extends over 13 amino acids. With V trimmed by 5 bases and J by 5 bases, 4 bases remained unmatched. The CDR3 spells CASSRGRVDTQYF. CDR3 nucleotide sequence: TGTGCCAGCAGTAGGGGGCGCGTAGATACGCAGTATTTT.

V gene TRBV28 combines with J gene TRBJ2-2, with D perhaps matching TRBD2 (5 bases). The CDR3 has 12 amino acids. Germline values: CDR1 MDHEN, CDR2 SYDVKM. V lost 10 bases and J 7 bases, leaving 13 bases between the germline ends. The DNA of the CDR3 is TGTGCCACCCAAGCGGATGGCGGGGAGCTGTTTTTT. It is translated as CATQADGGELFF.